These 18 T cell receptor beta chains were sequenced from one sample in a study of blood T cells in healthy people across ages. Using a J-beta primer mix together with a sample-barcoded 5' primer, a second PCR was run for about 6 to 12 cycles. One entry per CDR3 protein, called by TCRdb with MiXCR from the 5' RACE reads. This sample has approximately 2,000,000 distinct CDR3 sequences, with around 40% found just once. Sequencing was performed on blood. All receptors come from a human donor in good health.

The chain recombines TRBV3-1 with TRBJ2-7; D is undetermined. Germline V CDR1 and CDR2: LGHDT, YNNKEL (reference sequence). V was trimmed by 2 bases and J by 1 base, leaving 3 bases between them. This CDR3 contains 12 residues. CDR3 residues: CASSQHSYEQYF. As DNA, the CDR3 is TGTGCCAGCAGCCAACATTCCTACGAGCAGTACTTC.

J is TRBJ1-6 and V is TRBV7-3, with a possible D match to TRBD1 (5 bases). The CDR3 length is 15 residues. The V gene lost 1 base and the J gene lost 9 bases, with 13 bases spanning the gap. Germline lookup yields CDR1 SGHTA and CDR2 FQGTGA. The CDR3 is CASSLNGQGGSPLHF. The CDR3 DNA follows: TGTGCCAGCAGCTTAAATGGGCAGGGAGGTTCACCCCTCCACTTT.

This clonotype has only a few counts. V usage is TRBV6-5 and J usage is TRBJ1-4; weak D call: TRBD1 (6 bases). There are 13 residues in the CDR3. Germline V gene data show CDR1 as MNHEY and CDR2 as SVGAGI. Trimming removed 6 bases from V and 8 bases from J, with 13 bases in between. The DNA of the CDR3 is TGTGCCAGCAGCCCTTTGAGGGGGGAAAAACTGTTTTTT. Residues: CASSPLRGEKLFF.

This rearrangement joins TRBV15 to TRBJ1-4; TRBD1 might be the D (5 bases). Germline V gene lookup returns CDR1 LNHNV and CDR2 YYDKDF (reference sequence). This CDR3 is built from 15 residues. Trimming left V 0 bases short and J 7 bases short, with 12 bases between. The DNA of the CDR3 is TGTGCCACCAGCAGAGATACGGGGGATCCTGAAAAACTGTTTTTT. This codes for CATSRDTGDPEKLFF.

CDR3 sequence: CASSTLGGFQPQHF. DNA for the CDR3: TGTGCCAGCAGCACCCTGGGGGGGTTTCAGCCCCAGCATTTT. The chain recombines TRBV6-6 with TRBJ1-5; a possible D gene is TRBD1 (5 bases). CDR1 and CDR2 from the germline V gene are MNHNY and SVGAGI (reference sequence). This CDR3 region has 14 residues. V gave up 6 bases and J gave up 6 bases, with 15 bases separating them.

This clonotype appeared a single time. V gene TRBV20-1 combines with J gene TRBJ2-4; D not certain. Germline V gives CDR1 DFQATT, CDR2 SNEGSKA (reference sequence). The CDR3 loop spans 14 amino acids. Deletions cut 6 bases from V and 13 bases from J, with 25 bases between. As DNA, the CDR3 is TGCAGTGCCAAAGAGGCACCTGGCTACAATGAGCAGTACTTC. It translates to CSAKEAPGYNEQYF.

The gene calls are TRBV4-1 and TRBJ1-5, with 7 bases matching TRBD1. In germline, CDR1 is MGHRA, CDR2 YSYEKL. The CDR3 is 16 amino acids. J gave up 7 bases and V 4 bases, and 13 bases lay outside the gene matches. CDR3 nucleotide sequence: TGCGCCAGCAGCCTCGAACGACAGGGAGGAGACCAGCCCCAGCATTTT. As protein: CASSLERQGGDQPQHF.

Details on this clonotype: At one end the junction does not follow the germline gene, possibly because of a read error. The chain has TRBV10-3 and TRBJ2-3, with 9 nucleotides matching TRBD1. This CDR3 is built from 14 residues. CDR1 and CDR2 from the germline V gene are ENHRY and SYGVKD. Here the CDR3 DNA reads TGTACCATCAGTAACAGGGGGCATCGAGATACGCAGTATTTT. Translation gives CTISNRGHRDTQYF.

CDR3 nucleotide sequence: TGTGCCAGCAGTTACCCGACAAGTACTGGGGAGACCCAGTACTTC. Amino acid sequence: CASSYPTSTGETQYF. The chain recombines TRBV6-6 with TRBJ2-5; D is undetermined. Germline V CDR1 and CDR2: MNHNY, SVGAGI (reference sequence). The V gene lost 2 bases and the J gene lost 5 bases, with 15 bases spanning the gap. The CDR3 has 15 residues.

This clonotype came up many times. This chain joins TRBV4-3 and TRBJ1-2, with 10 bases identical to TRBD1. The CDR3 runs 16 residues. The germline V gene encodes CDR1 LGHNA and CDR2 YSLEER. The ends lost 8 bases at V and 4 bases at J; junction bases unmatched: 13. The DNA of the CDR3 is TGCGCCAGCTCCAGGGACAGGGGCTATTCTGGCTATGGCTACACCTTC. It yields the protein CASSRDRGYSGYGYTF.

The chain links TRBV25-1 to TRBJ2-7; tentatively, D is TRBD2 (7 bases). CDR1 MGHDK and CDR2 SYGVNS come from the germline V gene. Between the trimmed V and J ends, which lost 6 bases and 5 bases, there was a span of 17 bases. CDR3 length: 14 amino acids. In DNA form, the CDR3 reads TGTGCCAGCAGACCGACAGGCGGGGGAAACGAGCAGTACTTC. Amino acid sequence: CASRPTGGGNEQYF.

The genes are TRBV4-3 and TRBJ1-2, with D perhaps matching TRBD1 (5 bases). The CDR3 loop spans 16 amino acids. In germline, CDR1 is LGHNA, CDR2 YSLEER. Trimming removed 0 bases at V and 5 bases at J, with 16 bases between. CDR3 sequence: CASSQEGVGQGYGYTF. The CDR3 region has the DNA TGCGCCAGCAGCCAAGAAGGGGTCGGCCAGGGATATGGCTACACCTTC.

The J gene is TRBJ1-6, the V gene TRBV6-2 or TRBV6-3; D is uncertain. This CDR3 is built from 13 residues. Germline CDR1 and CDR2: MNHEY and SVGEGT. The V end lost 5 bases, the J end lost 7 bases, and 9 bases lay between the germline ends. As DNA, the CDR3 is TGTGCCAGCAGTGAGGACCAAAATTCACCCCTCCACTTT. Translated: CASSEDQNSPLHF.

Many counts were recorded for this clonotype. This sequence joins TRBV4-1 and TRBJ2-6; tentatively, D is TRBD1 or TRBD2 (5 bases each). Trimming left V 4 bases short and J 0 bases short, with 25 bases between. Germline-derived CDR1 and CDR2 are MGHRA and YSYEKL. The CDR3 spans 21 residues. The CDR3 nucleotides read TGCGCCAGCAGCCCTCAAGCAGGGAGTAGGGTTGGTCCCTCTGGGGCCAACGTCCTGACTTTC. This sequence encodes CASSPQAGSRVGPSGANVLTF.

V and J are TRBV10-3 and TRBJ2-3; D is uncertain. The CDR3 is made up of 12 amino acids. The V and J ends lost 4 bases and 6 bases respectively, with 8 bases between them. CDR1 is ENHRY and CDR2 is SYGVKD in the germline V gene. The chain's CDR3 is CAISGGSDTQYF. CDR3 bases: TGTGCCATCAGTGGAGGATCCGATACGCAGTATTTT.

This rearrangement joins TRBV4-2 to TRBJ2-5; D is undetermined. This CDR3 has 16 residues. Germline V CDR1 and CDR2: LGHNA, YNFKEQ. V dropped 1 base and J dropped 1 base, with 13 bases sitting between them. CDR3 residues: CASSQGILTLQETQYF. As DNA, the CDR3 is TGTGCCAGCAGCCAAGGGATTTTGACGCTCCAAGAGACCCAGTACTTC.

This clonotype was seen only once. The V and J genes are TRBV5-1 and TRBJ2-3; D unclear. The V and J ends lost 0 bases and 1 base respectively, with 12 bases between them. Germline loops: CDR1 SGHRS, CDR2 YFSETQ. The CDR3 extends over 16 amino acids. The CDR3 DNA is TGCGCCAGCAGCTTGGGACGCGTGATGGGCACAGATACGCAGTATTTT. This encodes CASSLGRVMGTDTQYF.

This clonotype has more than one count but fewer than ten. The chain uses TRBV12-3 or TRBV12-4 and TRBJ2-1; 7 positions agree with TRBD2. The CDR3 consists of 16 residues. V shed 8 bases, J shed 1 base, and the junction held 11 bases outside the gene matches. In DNA form, the CDR3 reads TGTGCCAGCTCCCCCGGGGGGATCTCTTCCTACAATGAGCAGTTCTTC. The encoded protein is CASSPGGISSYNEQFF.